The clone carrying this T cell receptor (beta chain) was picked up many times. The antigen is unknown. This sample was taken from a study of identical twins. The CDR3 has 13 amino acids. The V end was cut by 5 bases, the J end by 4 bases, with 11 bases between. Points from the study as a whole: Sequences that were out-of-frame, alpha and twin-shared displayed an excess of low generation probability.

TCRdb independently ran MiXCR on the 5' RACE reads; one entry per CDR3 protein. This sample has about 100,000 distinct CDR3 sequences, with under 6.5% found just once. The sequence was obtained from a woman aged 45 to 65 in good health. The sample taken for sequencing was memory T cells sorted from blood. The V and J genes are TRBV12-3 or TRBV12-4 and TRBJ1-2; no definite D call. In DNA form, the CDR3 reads TGTGCCAGCAGTGCCCACAGCCTCTATGGCTACACCTTC. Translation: CASSAHSLYGYTF.